The 20 T cell receptor beta chains listed next were all sequenced from one sample in a study of tumor and adjacent non-tumor tissue in lung cancer. The library came from three nested PCR rounds adapted from ARM-PCR protocols. One entry per CDR3 protein, called by TCRdb with MiXCR from the multiplex PCR reads. In the table there are more than 120,000 distinct CDR3 sequences, around 61% of which are singletons. No cell sorting was done before RNA was extracted from the tissue. Sequenced sample: lung tumor tissue. The receptors originated from a man aged 60-69 years with small cell lung cancer.

This clonotype has ten or more counts. The J gene is TRBJ1-1, the V gene TRBV12-3 or TRBV12-4; perhaps TRBD1 as D (6 bases). Trimming took off 5 bases at V and 7 bases at J, with 11 bases between the two ends. The CDR3 runs to 12 residues. Here the CDR3 reads CASSLSGVEAFF. The CDR3 bases are TGTGCCAGCAGTCTGTCAGGGGTTGAAGCTTTCTTT.

Points on this clonotype: The germline gene is not matched at one end of the junction; a read error may be the cause. The genes are TRBV5-4 and TRBJ2-6; tentatively, D is TRBD1 or TRBD2 (5 bases each). The germline V gene encodes CDR1 SGHNT and CDR2 YYREEE (reference sequence). The CDR3 length is 15 residues. The CDR3 nucleotides read TGTGCCAGCAGCCGCGCTAGCTCTGGGGCCGACGTCCTGACTTTC. Residues: CASSRASSGADVLTF.

This clonotype turned up a few times. The chain has TRBV6-1 and TRBJ1-1, with D possibly TRBD1 on 5 matching bases. The CDR3 is made up of 17 amino acids. The V gene's germline CDR1 is MNHNS and CDR2 SASEGT. V dropped 4 bases and J dropped 4 bases, with 22 bases sitting between them. This CDR3 reads CASSGGTTRAGSTEAFF. The CDR3 region has the DNA TGTGCCAGCAGTGGCGGGACCACCCGGGCAGGAAGCACTGAAGCTTTCTTT.

This clonotype was detected a few times. A read error is possible here, since a much larger clone lies one base away. V usage is TRBV11-2 and J usage is TRBJ2-5; 9 bases are a match to TRBD2. CDR3 length equals 15 residues. Germline assignment: CDR1 SGHAT and CDR2 FQNNGV. CDR3 protein: CTSSLVAGVQETQYF. The CDR3 coding sequence is TGTACCAGCAGCTTAGTAGCGGGGGTACAAGAGACCCAGTACTTC.

Concerning this clonotype: Compared with germline, one end of the junction differs, possibly owing to a read error. This sequence joins TRBV11-2 and TRBJ2-3; 7 bases match TRBD2. Germline V gives CDR1 SGHAT, CDR2 FQNNGV. This CDR3 is built from 15 residues. CDR3 residues: CVSSLLAESTDTQYF. CDR3 nucleotides: TGTGTCAGCAGCCTGCTAGCGGAGTCCACAGATACGCAGTATTTT.

As concerns this clonotype: A read error is possible here, since a much larger clone lies one base away. No conserved phenylalanine or tryptophan ends this CDR3, so it is likely a read error. This rearrangement joins TRBV20-1 to TRBJ2-7, with 12 bases identical to TRBD2. The germline V gene encodes CDR1 DFQATT and CDR2 SNEGSKA (reference sequence). This CDR3 has 14 amino acids. The CDR3 sequence: CNATGLAGRGEQYL. CDR3 sequence (DNA): TGCAATGCTACAGGACTAGCGGGAAGGGGCGAGCAGTACCTC.

The V and J genes are TRBV12-3 or TRBV12-4 and TRBJ2-1; a weak D match, TRBD2 (6 bases). The CDR3 is made up of 13 amino acids. V was shortened by 6 bases and J by 4 bases, with 10 bases between the two germline ends. CDR3 residues: CASRVGGYNEQFF. In DNA form, the CDR3 reads TGTGCCAGCAGGGTCGGGGGTTACAATGAGCAGTTCTTC.

V usage is TRBV11-2 and J usage is TRBJ2-2, with 9 bases lining up with TRBD2. The germline V gene has CDR1 SGHAT and CDR2 FQNNGV. With V trimmed by 5 bases and J by 4 bases, 14 bases remained unmatched. This CDR3 contains 18 residues. CDR3 loop: CASSGMGGRALSTGELFF. CDR3 coding DNA: TGTGCCAGCAGCGGGATGGGCGGGAGGGCCCTGAGCACCGGGGAGCTGTTTTTT.

Note on this clonotype: With a much larger clone just one base away, this may be a read error. CDR3 protein: CASSLRGTRYEQYF. CDR3 sequence (DNA): TGTGCCAGCAGCTTGAGAGGGACACGGTACGAGCAGTACTTC. The chain joins TRBV5-4 to TRBJ2-7, with D perhaps TRBD1 (6 bases). With 1 base removed from V and 4 bases from J, the gap between germline ends came to 12 bases. The germline V gene has CDR1 SGHNT and CDR2 YYREEE (reference sequence). The CDR3 covers 14 residues.

This clonotype showed up many times. The J gene is TRBJ2-3, the V gene TRBV29-1, with a weak D call TRBD2 (5 bases). The ends were cut back, 4 bases at V and 4 bases at J, with 9 bases in the middle. The germline V gene has CDR1 SQVTM and CDR2 ANQGSEA. There are 12 residues in the CDR3. The CDR3 here is CSVAPGSDTQYF. The CDR3 DNA reads as TGCAGCGTTGCCCCGGGGTCAGATACGCAGTATTTT.

The chain uses TRBV29-1 and TRBJ1-4; a weak D match, TRBD1 (6 bases). The CDR3 runs 13 residues. Trimming shortened V by 7 bases and J by 5 bases, and 14 bases separated the two germline ends. CDR1 and CDR2 (germline): SQVTM, ANQGSEA. The CDR3 here is CSGQRGVNEKLFF. The CDR3 coding sequence is TGCAGCGGGCAAAGGGGGGTAAATGAAAAACTGTTTTTT.

Comments on this clonotype: A much larger clone differs by one base, so this may be a read error. The chain combines TRBV6-2 or TRBV6-3 with TRBJ1-2, with D possibly TRBD1 on 5 matching bases. CDR1 MNHEY and CDR2 SVGEGT come from the germline V gene. The ends were cut back, 2 bases at V and 7 bases at J, with 23 bases in the middle. This CDR3 is 17 amino acids long. The CDR3 DNA reads TGTGCCAGCAGTTACCCGGAGTCCCCGGACATCCTCTTTGGCTACACCTTC. As protein: CASSYPESPDILFGYTF.

On this clonotype: This clone may be a read error of a much larger clone one base away. This chain uses TRBV6-1 with TRBJ2-3; the D gene is possibly TRBD2 (6 bases). Germline values: CDR1 MNHNS, CDR2 SASEGT. The CDR3 is 14 amino acids. The CDR3 DNA reads TGTGCCAGCATGGATAGCGGCTTCACAGATACGCACTATTTT. Protein product: CASMDSGFTDTHYF.

This chain uses TRBV4-1 with TRBJ2-7, with D perhaps matching TRBD1 (7 bases). The CDR3 covers 12 residues. Germline CDR1 and CDR2: MGHRA and YSYEKL. The CDR3 sequence is CVSSQGGGEQYV. In DNA, the CDR3 is TGCGTCAGCAGCCAAGGAGGGGGCGAGCAGTATGTC.

V usage is TRBV19 and J usage is TRBJ2-6; D remains ambiguous. The CDR3 length is 15 residues. The V gene's germline CDR1 is LNHDA and CDR2 SQIVND (reference sequence). The V end lost 2 bases, the J end lost 1 base, and 6 bases lay between the germline ends. CDR3 loop: CASSIWVSGANVLTF. CDR3 bases: TGTGCCAGTAGTATATGGGTGTCTGGGGCCAACGTCCTGACTTTC.

This clonotype was picked up one time. Its ends do not fully match the called genes, so a read error is possible. This chain uses TRBV6-5 with TRBJ2-3; 9 nucleotides align to TRBD2. Per the germline V gene, CDR1 is MNHEY and CDR2 is SVGAGI. This CDR3 region has 19 residues. The CDR3 bases are TGTGCCAGGAGTTACTCCGGGCGGCGGGAGGGAATTAGTACAGATACGCAGTATTTT. Protein sequence: CARSYSGRREGISTDTQYF.

Worth noting for this clonotype: Its ends do not fully match the called genes, so a read error is possible. This sequence joins TRBV11-2 and TRBJ1-6; no clear D. CDR1 and CDR2 from the germline V gene are SGHAT and FQNNGV. The CDR3 extends over 13 amino acids. For the CDR3, the DNA is TGTGCCAGCAGCATAGACCGGGGTTCACCCCTCCACTTT. Amino acid sequence: CASSIDRGSPLHF.

Comments on this clonotype: One junction end disagrees with the germline gene, perhaps due to a read error. The chain combines TRBV4-1 with TRBJ2-7; D call uncertain. This CDR3 spans 15 amino acids. Per germline, CDR1 MGHRA and CDR2 YSYEKL. CDR3 sequence reads: CASSQDPLSPYEQYF. CDR3 in DNA: TGTGCCAGCAGCCAAGATCCATTAAGTCCCTACGAGCAGTACTTC.

About this clonotype itself: An end of the junction differs from the germline gene, which may be a read error. The gene calls are TRBV6-1 and TRBJ2-2; D call uncertain. The CDR3 contains 16 residues. Germline V gene lookup returns CDR1 MNHNS and CDR2 SASEGT. CDR3 sequence (DNA): TGTGCCGGCAGTGAAGCCCATGGCATGCCGGCCGGGGAGCTGTTTTTT. Its protein is CAGSEAHGMPAGELFF.

Points on this clonotype: This may stem from a read error, because a much larger clone lies one nucleotide away. This chain links TRBV7-2 with TRBJ2-7, with D possibly being TRBD1 (6 bases). The length of the CDR3 is 14 residues. Germline assignment: CDR1 SGHTA and CDR2 FQGNSA. The V end lost 5 bases, the J end lost 3 bases, and 14 bases lay between the germline ends. The CDR3 protein is CASSAQGRGYEQYF. CDR3 in DNA: TGTGCCAGCAGCGCCCAGGGCAGGGGCTACGAGCAGTACTTC.